Below are 16 T cell receptor beta chains sequenced from a single sample in a study of early T cells in non-severe SARS-CoV-2 infection. Via MiXCR, TCRdb re-called the 5' RACE reads, giving one row per CDR3 protein. The sample has approximately 27,000 distinct CDR3 sequences, 4.6% seen once. Sequenced: whole blood. Receptor source: an adult who was a healthcare worker with PCR-confirmed SARS-CoV-2 infection or an uninfected control (not recorded which).

The chain joins TRBV5-4 to TRBJ2-3; 9 bases line up with TRBD2. Germline-derived CDR1 and CDR2 are SGHNT and YYREEE (reference sequence). V dropped 3 bases and J dropped 4; count of bases not matched to a gene: 6. This CDR3 comprises 15 residues. CDR3 in amino acids: CASSSQKRGADTQYF. The CDR3, as DNA: TGTGCCAGCAGCTCACAGAAGCGGGGGGCAGATACGCAGTATTTT.

In its sample, this clonotype was seen many times. The chain links TRBV9 to TRBJ1-1, with no clear D. CDR3 size: 14 residues. Trimming left V 3 bases short and J 0 bases short, with 9 bases between. Germline assignment: CDR1 SGDLS and CDR2 YYNGEE. In nucleotides, the CDR3 is TGTGCCAGCAGCGGAAGACTGATGAACACTGAAGCTTTCTTT. It yields the protein CASSGRLMNTEAFF.

This clonotype was detected a few times. The chain is built from TRBV12-3 or TRBV12-4 and TRBJ1-1; tentative D call: TRBD1 (5 bases). V gave up 5 bases and J gave up 2 bases, with 15 bases separating them. This CDR3 region has 15 residues. CDR3 DNA: TGTGCCAGCAGTATCCCTCATGGGGGAAACACTGAAGCTTTCTTT. Translated, it gives CASSIPHGGNTEAFF.

CDR3 protein: CASRDAPWYEQYF. The CDR3 DNA reads TGTGCCAGCCGGGACGCCCCCTGGTACGAGCAGTACTTC. The gene calls are TRBV28 and TRBJ2-7; D possibly matches TRBD1 or TRBD2 (5 bases each). Per germline, CDR1 MDHEN and CDR2 SYDVKM. The CDR3 runs to 13 residues. Deletions cut 8 bases from V and 4 bases from J, with 15 bases between. Combining the CDR3 with reference TRBV28 and TRBJ2-7 gives the whole variable domain DVKVTQSSRYLVKRTGEKVFLECVQDMDHENMFWYRQDPGLGLRLIYFSYDVKMKEKGDIPEGYSVSREKKERFSLILESASTNQTSMYLCASRDAPWYEQYFGPGTRLTVT.

This clonotype was detected many times. The chain recombines TRBV18 with TRBJ2-7; TRBD1 aligns across 7 bases. V shed 2 bases and J 2 bases; nucleotides not matched to a gene: 3. The CDR3 is 14 amino acids. Germline V CDR1 and CDR2: KGHSH, LQKENI. The CDR3 reads CASSPKQGPYEQYF. The CDR3 DNA sequence: TGTGCCAGCTCACCAAAACAGGGGCCCTACGAGCAGTACTTC.

This chain uses TRBV2 with TRBJ1-5; D unresolved. V dropped 4 bases and J dropped 11 bases, with 9 bases sitting between them. The CDR3 sequence is 11 residues long. Germline V gene lookup returns CDR1 SNHLY and CDR2 FYNNEI. The CDR3 sequence: CASSVFEAQHF. CDR3 in DNA: TGTGCCAGCAGTGTTTTCGAGGCCCAGCATTTT.

This clonotype has only a few counts. The chain joins TRBV12-3 or TRBV12-4 to TRBJ2-1, with 8 bases aligning to TRBD1. The CDR3 runs 15 residues. J lost 3 bases, V lost 7 bases, and 8 bases had no gene match. CDR3: CASTLDRAGYNEQFF. The DNA for the CDR3 is TGTGCCAGCACCCTGGACAGGGCGGGCTACAATGAGCAGTTCTTC.

This clonotype was counted many times. The chain joins TRBV5-4 to TRBJ2-2; tentatively, D is TRBD2 (5 bases). The CDR3 is 15 amino acids. The ends were cut back, 4 bases at V and 4 bases at J, with 14 bases in the middle. Germline values: CDR1 SGHNT, CDR2 YYREEE (reference sequence). CDR3 sequence (DNA): TGTGCCAGCAGCCGGACGGGATGGGGCACCGGGGAGCTGTTTTTT. Translated: CASSRTGWGTGELFF.

This clonotype was seen a handful of times. This sequence joins TRBV30 and TRBJ1-4; no reliable D call. The CDR3 has 14 residues. The germline V gene encodes CDR1 GTSNPN and CDR2 SVGIG (reference sequence). The ends were cut back, 2 bases at V and 4 bases at J, with 11 bases in the middle. The CDR3 loop reads CAWSSSVYNEKLFF. The CDR3, as DNA: TGTGCCTGGAGTTCAAGTGTTTATAATGAAAAACTGTTTTTT.

This clonotype was counted many times. This chain joins TRBV5-5 and TRBJ2-5, with no clear D. The CDR3 length is 14 residues. Trimming removed 2 bases at V and 1 base at J, with 9 bases between. CDR1 SGHKS and CDR2 YYEKEE come from the germline V gene (reference sequence). The CDR3 DNA sequence: TGTGCCAGCAGCTTCCCCTCTGCCCAAGAGACCCAGTACTTC. Encoded protein: CASSFPSAQETQYF.

This clonotype turned up a few times. The J gene is TRBJ2-5, the V gene TRBV2; D is perhaps TRBD1 (7 bases). Germline-derived CDR1 and CDR2 are SNHLY and FYNNEI. Trimming left V 2 bases short and J 1 base short, with 11 bases between. The CDR3 length is 15 residues. CDR3 in DNA: TGTGCCAGCAGTGAACAGGGGGGCCTCCAAGAGACCCAGTACTTC. Translated: CASSEQGGLQETQYF.

In this sample, this clonotype turned up many times. The rearrangement links TRBV12-5 to TRBJ2-2, with no clear D. Looked up from germline, CDR1 is LGHNT and CDR2 is FRNRAP. V lost 7 bases, J lost 5 bases, and 11 bases lay in between. The CDR3 covers 13 residues. The CDR3, as DNA: TGTGCTAGTGATCCGCTGGAGACCGGGGAGCTGTTTTTT. It codes for CASDPLETGELFF.

Many counts were recorded for this clonotype. V is TRBV18 and J is TRBJ2-5; D may correspond to TRBD1 or TRBD2 (6 bases each). The V end was cut by 3 bases, the J end by 4 bases, with 15 bases between. Germline CDR1 is KGHSH and CDR2 is LQKENI. The CDR3 extends over 15 amino acids. The CDR3 sequence: CASSPTGAAGETQYF. The CDR3 DNA is TGTGCCAGCTCACCTACGGGGGCGGCAGGAGAGACCCAGTACTTC.

This clonotype was counted at least ten times. The V gene is TRBV11-2, the J gene TRBJ1-1; D unclear. Per the germline V gene, CDR1 is SGHAT and CDR2 is FQNNGV. The CDR3 totals 12 residues. V was clipped by 5 bases and J by 7 bases, with 11 bases between them. This chain's CDR3 is CASSRGVYEAFF. The CDR3 region has the DNA TGTGCCAGCAGCCGGGGAGTTTATGAAGCTTTCTTT. The whole variable domain, remainder taken from reference TRBV11-2 and TRBJ1-1, is EAGVAQSPRYKIIEKRQSVAFWCNPISGHATLYWYQQILGQGPKLLIQFQNNGVVDDSQLPKDRFSAERLKGVDSTLKIQPAKLEDSAVYLCASSRGVYEAFFGQGTRLTVV.

This clonotype was seen many times. The gene calls are TRBV11-2 and TRBJ2-3; no firm D call. This CDR3 is built from 13 residues. Germline values: CDR1 SGHAT, CDR2 FQNNGV. The ends were cut back, 5 bases at V and 5 bases at J, with 11 bases in the middle. CDR3 DNA: TGTGCCAGCAGCCCGGACCTCGGAGATACGCAGTATTTT. This encodes CASSPDLGDTQYF.

This clonotype was seen many times. The chain recombines TRBV28 with TRBJ2-4; tentatively, D is TRBD1 (5 bases). The V end was cut by 3 bases, the J end by 0 bases, with 12 bases between. Germline V lookup: CDR1 MDHEN, CDR2 SYDVKM. This CDR3 contains 16 residues. The chain's CDR3 is CASSFRGLLAKNIQYF. The CDR3, as DNA: TGTGCCAGCAGTTTTAGGGGCCTCCTAGCCAAAAACATTCAGTACTTC.